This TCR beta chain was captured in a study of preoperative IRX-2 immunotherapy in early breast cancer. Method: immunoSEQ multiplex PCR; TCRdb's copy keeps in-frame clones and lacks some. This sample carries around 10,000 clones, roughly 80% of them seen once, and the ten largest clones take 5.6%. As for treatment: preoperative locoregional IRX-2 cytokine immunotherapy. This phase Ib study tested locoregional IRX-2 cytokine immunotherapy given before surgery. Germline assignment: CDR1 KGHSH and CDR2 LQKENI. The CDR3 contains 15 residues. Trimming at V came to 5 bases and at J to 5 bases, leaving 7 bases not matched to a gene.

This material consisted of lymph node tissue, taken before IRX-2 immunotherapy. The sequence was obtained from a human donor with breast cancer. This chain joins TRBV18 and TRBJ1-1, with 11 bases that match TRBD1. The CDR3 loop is CASSGTGTGGTEAFF. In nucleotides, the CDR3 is TGTGCCAGCTCAGGCACCGGGACAGGGGGGACTGAAGCTTTCTTT.